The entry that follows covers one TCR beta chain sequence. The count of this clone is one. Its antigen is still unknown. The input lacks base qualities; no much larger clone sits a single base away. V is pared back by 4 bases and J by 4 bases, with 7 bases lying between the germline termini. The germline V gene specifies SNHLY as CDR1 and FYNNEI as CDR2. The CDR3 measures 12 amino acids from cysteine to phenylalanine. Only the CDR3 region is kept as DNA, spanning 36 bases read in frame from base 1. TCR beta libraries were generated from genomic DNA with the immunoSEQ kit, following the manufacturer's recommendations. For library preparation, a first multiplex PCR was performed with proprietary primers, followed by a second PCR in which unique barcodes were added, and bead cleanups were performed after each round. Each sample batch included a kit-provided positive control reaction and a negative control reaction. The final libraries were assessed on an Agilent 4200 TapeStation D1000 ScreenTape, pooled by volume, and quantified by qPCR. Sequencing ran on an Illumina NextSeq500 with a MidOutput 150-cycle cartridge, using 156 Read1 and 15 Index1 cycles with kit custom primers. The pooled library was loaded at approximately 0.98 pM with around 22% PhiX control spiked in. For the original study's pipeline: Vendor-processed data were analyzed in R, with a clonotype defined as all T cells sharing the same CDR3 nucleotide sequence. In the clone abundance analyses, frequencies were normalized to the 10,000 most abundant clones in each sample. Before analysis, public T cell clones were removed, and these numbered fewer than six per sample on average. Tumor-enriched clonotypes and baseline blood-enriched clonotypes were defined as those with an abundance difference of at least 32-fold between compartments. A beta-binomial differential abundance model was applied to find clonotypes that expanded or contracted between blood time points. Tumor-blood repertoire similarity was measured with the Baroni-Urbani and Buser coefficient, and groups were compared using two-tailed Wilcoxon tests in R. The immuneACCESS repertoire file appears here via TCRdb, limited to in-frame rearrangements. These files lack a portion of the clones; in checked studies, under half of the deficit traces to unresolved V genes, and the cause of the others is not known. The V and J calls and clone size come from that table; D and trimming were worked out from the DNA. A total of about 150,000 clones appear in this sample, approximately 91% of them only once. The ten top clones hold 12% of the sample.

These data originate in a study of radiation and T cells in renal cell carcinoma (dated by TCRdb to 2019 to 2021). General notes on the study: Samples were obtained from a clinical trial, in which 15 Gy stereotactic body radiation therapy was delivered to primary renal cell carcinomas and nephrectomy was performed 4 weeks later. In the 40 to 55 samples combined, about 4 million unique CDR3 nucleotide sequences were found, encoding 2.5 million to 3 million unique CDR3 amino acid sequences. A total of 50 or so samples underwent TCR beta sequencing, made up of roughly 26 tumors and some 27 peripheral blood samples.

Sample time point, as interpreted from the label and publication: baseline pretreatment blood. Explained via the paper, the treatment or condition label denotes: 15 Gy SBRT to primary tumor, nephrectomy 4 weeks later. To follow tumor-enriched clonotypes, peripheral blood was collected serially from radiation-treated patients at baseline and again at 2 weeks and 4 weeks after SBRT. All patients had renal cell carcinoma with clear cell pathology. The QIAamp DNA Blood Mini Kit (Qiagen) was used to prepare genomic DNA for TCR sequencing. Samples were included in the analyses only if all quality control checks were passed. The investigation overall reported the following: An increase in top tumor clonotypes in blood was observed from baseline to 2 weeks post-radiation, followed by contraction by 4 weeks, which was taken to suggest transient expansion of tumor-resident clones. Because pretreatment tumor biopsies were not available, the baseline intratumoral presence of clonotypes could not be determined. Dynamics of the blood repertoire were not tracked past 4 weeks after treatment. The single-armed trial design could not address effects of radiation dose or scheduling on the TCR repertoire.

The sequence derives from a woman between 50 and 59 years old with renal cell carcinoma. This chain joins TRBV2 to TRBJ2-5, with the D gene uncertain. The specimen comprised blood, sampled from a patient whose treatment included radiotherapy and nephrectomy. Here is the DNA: TGTGCCAGCAGTGCATCTTTAGAGACCCAGTACTTC. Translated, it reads CASSASLETQYF.